There are a few counts of the clone carrying this TCR beta chain. Its target is not known. Some clones are missing from TCRdb's copy, which holds only in-frame ones; the method was immunoSEQ multiplex PCR. The table lists some 37,000 clones, roughly 71% of them singletons. This sample is part of a study of immune evolution from preneoplasia to lung adenocarcinoma. Germline V gene lookup returns CDR1 MNHEY and CDR2 SMNVEV (reference sequence). V lost 0 bases and J 2 bases, leaving 5 bases between the germline ends. The CDR3 spans 13 residues. The study, taken as a whole, reports: Normal lung had the highest top T cell clone frequencies. Later-stage lesions appeared to have more T cells, more diversity, less clonality. Highest clonality occurred in KRAS-mutant, not EGFR-mutant or double wild-type, nodules.

The J gene is TRBJ2-7, the V gene TRBV27; D is unclear. The TCR comes from a person between 55 and 70 years old with lung adenocarcinoma. Material for sequencing was FFPE invasive lung adenocarcinoma tissue. CDR3 bases: TGTGCCAGCAGTTTATCGTTGACCTACGAGCAGTACTTC. Amino acids: CASSLSLTYEQYF.